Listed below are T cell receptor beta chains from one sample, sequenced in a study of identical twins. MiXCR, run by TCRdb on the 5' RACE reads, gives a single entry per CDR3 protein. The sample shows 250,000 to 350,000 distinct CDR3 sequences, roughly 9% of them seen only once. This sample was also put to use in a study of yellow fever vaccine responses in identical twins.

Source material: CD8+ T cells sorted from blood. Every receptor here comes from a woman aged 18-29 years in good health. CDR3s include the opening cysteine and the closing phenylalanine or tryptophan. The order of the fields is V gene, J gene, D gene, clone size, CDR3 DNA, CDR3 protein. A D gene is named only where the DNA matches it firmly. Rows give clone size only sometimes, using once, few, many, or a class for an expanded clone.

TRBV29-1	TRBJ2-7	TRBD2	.	TGCAGCGCACTCCCCGGGACTAGCGGGAGGAACGAGCAGTACTTC	CSALPGTSGRNEQYF
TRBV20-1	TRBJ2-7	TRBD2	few	TGCAGTGTCGGGACCTGGGGGGGTTTCGAGCAGTACTTC	CSVGTWGGFEQYF
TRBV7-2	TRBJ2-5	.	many	TGTGCCAGCAGCTTAGAGGAGGAGGAAGAGACCCAGTACTTC	CASSLEEEEETQYF
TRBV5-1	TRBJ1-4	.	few	TGCGCCAGCAGCTTACGGGACACCGATGAAAAACTGTTTTTT	CASSLRDTDEKLFF
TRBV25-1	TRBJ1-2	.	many	TGTGCCAGCAGTGAATCCCTGGACAGCTATGGCTACACCTTC	CASSESLDSYGYTF
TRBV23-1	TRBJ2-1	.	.	TGCGCCAGCAGTCAAAGGATGGGGAAAAATGAGCAGTTCTTC	CASSQRMGKNEQFF
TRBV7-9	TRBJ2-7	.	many	TGTGCCAGCAGCCAGGGGAGTGGAGAGCAGTACTTC	CASSQGSGEQYF
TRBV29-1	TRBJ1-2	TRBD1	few	TGCAGCGTACCACAGGGGGCTGGCTATGGCTACACCTTC	CSVPQGAGYGYTF
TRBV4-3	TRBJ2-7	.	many	TGCGCCAGCAGCCAGATCGGGCGGTACGAGCAGTACTTC	CASSQIGRYEQYF
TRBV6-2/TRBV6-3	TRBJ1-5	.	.	TGTGCCAGCAGTTCCGGACCCCCGCAGCATTTT	CASSSGPPQHF
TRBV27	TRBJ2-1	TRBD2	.	TGTGCCAGCAGTTCCGGACTAGCGGGAGGACATGAGCAGTTCTTC	CASSSGLAGGHEQFF
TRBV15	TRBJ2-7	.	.	TGTGCCACCAGCAGAGACCGGCGGGAGCAGTACTTC	CATSRDRREQYF
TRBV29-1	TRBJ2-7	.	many	TGCAGCGTTGAGGTCGTAACCGAGGGGTTATCCTACGAGCAGTACTTC	CSVEVVTEGLSYEQYF
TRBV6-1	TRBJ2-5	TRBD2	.	TGTGCCAGCAGTACGGGACTAGCGGGATTACAAGAGACCCAGTACTTC	CASSTGLAGLQETQYF
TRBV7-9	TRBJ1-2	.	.	TGTGCCAGCAGCTCCCTCGGGACACCACATTATGGCTACACCTTC	CASSSLGTPHYGYTF
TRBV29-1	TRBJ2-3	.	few	TGCAGCGTTGAAGATCTTATAGCGTCAGCTAGCACAGATACGCAGTATTTT	CSVEDLIASASTDTQYF
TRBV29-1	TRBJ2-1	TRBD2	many	TGCAGCGTTGAGGGGGTAGCGGGGGGATACAATGAGCAGTTCTTC	CSVEGVAGGYNEQFF
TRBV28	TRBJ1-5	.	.	TGTGCCAGCAATACAGTTTATAGCAATCAGCCCCAGCATTTT	CASNTVYSNQPQHF
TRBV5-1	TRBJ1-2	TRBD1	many	TGCGCCAGCAGCCCGGGACAGGGATCCCACTACGGCTACACCTTC	CASSPGQGSHYGYTF
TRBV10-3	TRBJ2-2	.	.	TGTGCCACAACGAACACCGGGGAGCTGTTTTTT	CATTNTGELFF
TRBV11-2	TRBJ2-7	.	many	TGTGCCAGCAGCTTATCCGGACAGTCCTACGAGCAGTACTTC	CASSLSGQSYEQYF
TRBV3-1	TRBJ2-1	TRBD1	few	TGTGCCAGCAGCCATGGCACCGATACAGGGGGCTCTCCGTTTGGGGTGTTTGATGAGCAGTTCTTC	CASSHGTDTGGSPFGVFDEQFF
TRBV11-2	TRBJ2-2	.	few	TGTGCCAGCAGCTTACAACATGGGGGGCCGAACACCGGGGAGCTGTTTTTT	CASSLQHGGPNTGELFF
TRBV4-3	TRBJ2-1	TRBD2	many	TGCGCCAGCAGCCAAGATATCCGAGAAGCGGGAGTGCTCTACAATGAGCAGTTCTTC	CASSQDIREAGVLYNEQFF
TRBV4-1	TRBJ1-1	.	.	TGCGCCAGCAGCCAGAGCAGGGCGGACACTGAAGCTTTCTTT	CASSQSRADTEAFF
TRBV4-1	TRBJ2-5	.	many	TGCGCCAGCAGCCAAGAAAACCAAGAGACCCAGTACTTC	CASSQENQETQYF
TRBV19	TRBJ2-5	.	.	TGTGCCAGTAGAGTCAAGGCAGGAGAGACCCAGTACTTC	CASRVKAGETQYF
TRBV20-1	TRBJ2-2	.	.	TGCAGTGCTAGCGCGACAGAGACCGGGGAGCTGTTTTTT	CSASATETGELFF
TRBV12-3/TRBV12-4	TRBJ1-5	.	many	TGTGCCAGCAGTCAAGGGGTGGAGGGCAATCAGCCCCAGCATTTT	CASSQGVEGNQPQHF
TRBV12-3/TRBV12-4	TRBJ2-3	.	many	TGTGCCAGCAGTTTTGTTGGGAATAGCCCCACGAATACGCAGTATTTT	CASSFVGNSPTNTQYF
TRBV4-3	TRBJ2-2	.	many	TGCGCCAGCAGCCAAGTCTGGGGAACCGGGGAGCTGTTTTTT	CASSQVWGTGELFF
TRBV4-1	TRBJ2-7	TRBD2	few	TGCGCCAGCAGCCTACTTGCTAGCGGGGGGGCCCGCGAGCAGTACTTC	CASSLLASGGAREQYF
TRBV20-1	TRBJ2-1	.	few	TGCAGTGCTAGAGAGGACAAATGGGGGCCAAAGGAAAATGAGCAGTTCTTC	CSAREDKWGPKENEQFF
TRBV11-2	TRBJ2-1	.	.	TGTGCCAGCAGCTTAGTATCCTACGTCAATGAGCAGTTCTTC	CASSLVSYVNEQFF
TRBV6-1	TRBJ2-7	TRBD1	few	TGTGCCAGCAGGGGGCTTGGACAGGGCTACTACGAGCAGTACTTC	CASRGLGQGYYEQYF
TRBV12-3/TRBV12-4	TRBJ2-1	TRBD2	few	TGTGCCAGCACCACCACTAGCGGGGGCCGATACAATGAGCAGTTCTTC	CASTTTSGGRYNEQFF
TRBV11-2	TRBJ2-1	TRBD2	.	TGTGCCGGGACTAGCGGGAGAAATTGTACGAAATACAATGAGCAGTTCTTC	CAGTSGRNCTKYNEQFF
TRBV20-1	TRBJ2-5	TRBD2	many	TGCAGTGGAACGGGGGGGACTAGCGAGATTCAAGAGACCCAGTACTTC	CSGTGGTSEIQETQYF
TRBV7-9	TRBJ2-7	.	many	TGTGCCAGCAGCCTACGGGACACAGACTACGAGCAGTACTTC	CASSLRDTDYEQYF
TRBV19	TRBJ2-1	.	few	TGTGCCAGTAGTATAGGTCTTGGACGGAACAATGAGCAGTTCTTC	CASSIGLGRNNEQFF
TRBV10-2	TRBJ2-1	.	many	TGCGCCAGCAGTGGGGACGGAGCCAGCTACGATGAGCAGTTCTTC	CASSGDGASYDEQFF
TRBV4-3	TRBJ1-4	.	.	TGCGCCAGCAGCCAAGATAGGGCAGGAGTTGAAAAACTGTTTTTT	CASSQDRAGVEKLFF
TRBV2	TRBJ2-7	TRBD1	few	TGTGCCAGCAGTGGGACAGGGATATCCTACGAGCAGTACTTC	CASSGTGISYEQYF
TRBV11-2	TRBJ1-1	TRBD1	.	TGTGCCAGCAGCTTATACGGGACAGGGAATCAACGGGACACTGAAGCTTTCTTT	CASSLYGTGNQRDTEAFF
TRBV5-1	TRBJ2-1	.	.	TGCGCCAGCAGCTTGGCCTCAGGATCCAATGAGCAGTTCTTC	CASSLASGSNEQFF
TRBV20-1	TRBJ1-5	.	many	TGCAGTGCTAGAGGGTTTGGGGAGGGCAATCAGCCCCAGCATTTT	CSARGFGEGNQPQHF
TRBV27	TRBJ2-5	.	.	TGTGCCAGCAGCCCGTGGGGGGGCACTCAAGAGACCCAGTACTTC	CASSPWGGTQETQYF
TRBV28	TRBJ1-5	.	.	TGTGCCAGCAGCTGGGGACGTAGCAATCAGCCCCAGCATTTT	CASSWGRSNQPQHF
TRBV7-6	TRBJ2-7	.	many	TGTGCCAGCAGCGCCAGCAGAGTCTACGAGCAGTACTTC	CASSASRVYEQYF
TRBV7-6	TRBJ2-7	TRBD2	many	TGTGCCAGCAGCGAGGGACTAGGGACCTACGAGCAGTACTTC	CASSEGLGTYEQYF
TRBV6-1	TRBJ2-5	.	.	TGTGCCAGCAGTGAGGTAGCTCGACCCCAAGAGACCCAGTACTTC	CASSEVARPQETQYF
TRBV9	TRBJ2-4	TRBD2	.	TGTGCCAGCAGCGTAGCTGGGGGGGAGAGCAACATTCAGTACTTC	CASSVAGGESNIQYF
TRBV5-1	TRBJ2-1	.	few	TGCGCCAGCAGCTTGGAACCCGCCTCTGATGAGCAGTTCTTC	CASSLEPASDEQFF
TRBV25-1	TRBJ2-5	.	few	TGTGCCAGCAGTACTCCCCCGGGGGTAAAAGAGACCCAGTACTTC	CASSTPPGVKETQYF
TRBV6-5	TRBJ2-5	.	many	TGTGCCAGCAGTTACTTCAGGACAGAGACCCAGTACTTC	CASSYFRTETQYF